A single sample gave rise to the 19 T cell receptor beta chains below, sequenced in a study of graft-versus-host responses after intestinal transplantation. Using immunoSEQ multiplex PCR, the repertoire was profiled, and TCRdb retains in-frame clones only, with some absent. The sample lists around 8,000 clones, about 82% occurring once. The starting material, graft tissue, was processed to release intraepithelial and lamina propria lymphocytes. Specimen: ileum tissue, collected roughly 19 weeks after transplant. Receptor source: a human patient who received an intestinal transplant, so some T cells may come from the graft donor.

CDR3 residues: CASSHQSGGLSEFSYEQYF. The DNA for the CDR3 is TGCGCCAGCAGCCACCAATCAGGGGGGCTGAGCGAATTCTCCTACGAGCAGTACTTC. The rearrangement joins TRBV5-1 to TRBJ2-7, with D perhaps matching TRBD1 (7 bases). CDR1 and CDR2 from the germline V gene are SGHRS and YFSETQ. This CDR3 comprises 19 residues. V was cut by 4 bases and J by 0 bases, with 26 bases left in between.

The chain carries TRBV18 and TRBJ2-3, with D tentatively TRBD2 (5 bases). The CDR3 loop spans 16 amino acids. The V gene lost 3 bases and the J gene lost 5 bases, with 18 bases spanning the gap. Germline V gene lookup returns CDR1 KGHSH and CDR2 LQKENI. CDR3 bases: TGTGCCAGCTCACCCCGCAGGTCGGAGGCTCTAGATACGCAGTATTTT. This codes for CASSPRRSEALDTQYF.

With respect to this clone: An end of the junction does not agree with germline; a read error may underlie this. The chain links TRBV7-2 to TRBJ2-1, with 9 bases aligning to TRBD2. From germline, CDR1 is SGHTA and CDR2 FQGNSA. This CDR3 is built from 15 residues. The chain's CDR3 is CASSRRTSASNEQLF. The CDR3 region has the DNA TGTGCCAGCAGCCGACGGACTAGCGCCTCCAATGAGCAGCTCTTC.

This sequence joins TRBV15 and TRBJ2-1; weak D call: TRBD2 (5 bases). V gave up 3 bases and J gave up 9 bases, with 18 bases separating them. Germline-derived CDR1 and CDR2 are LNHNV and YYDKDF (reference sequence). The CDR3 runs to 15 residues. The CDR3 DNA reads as TGTGCCACCAGCAGGCCTTCCGGGGTACACCGTGAGCAGTTCTTC. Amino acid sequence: CATSRPSGVHREQFF.

The CDR3 DNA follows: TGTGCCAGCAGTGCCGGGACAGCTTTGAACACTGAAGCTTTCTTT. Encoded protein: CASSAGTALNTEAFF. The rearrangement joins TRBV28 to TRBJ1-1; 7 positions match TRBD1. After removal of 5 bases from V and 0 bases from J, the junction contained 6 bases not matched to a gene. CDR1 MDHEN and CDR2 SYDVKM come from the germline V gene. The CDR3 consists of 15 residues.

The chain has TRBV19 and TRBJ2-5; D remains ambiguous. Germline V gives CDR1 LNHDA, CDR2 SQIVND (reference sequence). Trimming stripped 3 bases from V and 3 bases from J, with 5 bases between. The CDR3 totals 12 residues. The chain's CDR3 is CASSISKETQYF. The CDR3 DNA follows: TGTGCCAGTAGTATTTCGAAAGAGACCCAGTACTTC.

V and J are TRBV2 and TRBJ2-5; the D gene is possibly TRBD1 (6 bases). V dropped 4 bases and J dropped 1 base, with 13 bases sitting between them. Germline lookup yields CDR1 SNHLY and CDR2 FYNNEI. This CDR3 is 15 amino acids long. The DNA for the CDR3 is TGTGCCAGCAGTGGAGAGGGACACCTCCAAGAGACCCAGTACTTC. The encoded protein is CASSGEGHLQETQYF.

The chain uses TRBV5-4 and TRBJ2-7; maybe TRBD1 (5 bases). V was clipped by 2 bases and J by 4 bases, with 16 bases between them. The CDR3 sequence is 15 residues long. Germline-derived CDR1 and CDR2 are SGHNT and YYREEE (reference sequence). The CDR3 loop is CASSLTGVGHYEQYF. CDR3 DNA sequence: TGTGCCAGCAGCTTAACAGGTGTCGGCCATTACGAGCAGTACTTC.

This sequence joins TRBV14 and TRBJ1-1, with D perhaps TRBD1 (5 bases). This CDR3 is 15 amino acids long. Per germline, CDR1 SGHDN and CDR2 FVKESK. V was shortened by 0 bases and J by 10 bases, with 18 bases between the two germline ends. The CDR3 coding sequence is TGTGCCAGCAGCCAAGATATCCCCAGGGAAAAAGGAGCTTTCTTT. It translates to CASSQDIPREKGAFF.

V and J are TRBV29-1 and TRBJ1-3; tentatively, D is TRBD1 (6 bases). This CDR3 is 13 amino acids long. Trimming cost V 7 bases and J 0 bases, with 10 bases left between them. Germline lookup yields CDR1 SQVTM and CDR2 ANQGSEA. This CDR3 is CSARTVSGNTIYF. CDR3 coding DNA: TGCAGCGCTCGGACAGTCTCTGGAAACACCATATATTTT.

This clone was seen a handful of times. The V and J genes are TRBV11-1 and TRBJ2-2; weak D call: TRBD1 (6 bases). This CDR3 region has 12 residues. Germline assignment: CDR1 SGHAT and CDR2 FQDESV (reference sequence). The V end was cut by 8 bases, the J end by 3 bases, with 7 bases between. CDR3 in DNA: TGTGCCAGCGGACAGTACACCGGGGAGCTGTTTTTT. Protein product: CASGQYTGELFF. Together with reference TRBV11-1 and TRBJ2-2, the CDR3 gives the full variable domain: EAEVAQSPRYKITEKSQAVAFWCDPISGHATLYWYRQILGQGPELLVQFQDESVVDDSQLPKDRFSAERLKGVDSTLKIQPAELGDSAMYLCASGQYTGELFFGEGSRLTVL.

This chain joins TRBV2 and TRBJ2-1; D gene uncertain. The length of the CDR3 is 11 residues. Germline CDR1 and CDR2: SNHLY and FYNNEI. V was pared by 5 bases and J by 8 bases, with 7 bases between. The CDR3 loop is CASSKTHEQFF. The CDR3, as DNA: TGTGCCAGCAGTAAAACCCATGAGCAGTTCTTC.

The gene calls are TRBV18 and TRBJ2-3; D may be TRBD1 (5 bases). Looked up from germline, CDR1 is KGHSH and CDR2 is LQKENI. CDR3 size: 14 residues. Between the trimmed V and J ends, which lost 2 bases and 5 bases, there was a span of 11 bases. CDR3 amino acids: CASSPKGWLDTQYF. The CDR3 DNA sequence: TGTGCCAGCTCACCAAAGGGGTGGTTAGATACGCAGTATTTT.

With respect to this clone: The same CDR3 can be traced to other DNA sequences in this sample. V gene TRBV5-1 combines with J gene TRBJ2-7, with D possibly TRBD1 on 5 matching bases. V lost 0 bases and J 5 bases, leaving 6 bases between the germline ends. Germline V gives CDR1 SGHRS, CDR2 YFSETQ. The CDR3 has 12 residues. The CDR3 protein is CASSLVGDEQYF. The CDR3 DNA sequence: TGCGCCAGCAGCTTGGTAGGGGACGAGCAGTACTTC.

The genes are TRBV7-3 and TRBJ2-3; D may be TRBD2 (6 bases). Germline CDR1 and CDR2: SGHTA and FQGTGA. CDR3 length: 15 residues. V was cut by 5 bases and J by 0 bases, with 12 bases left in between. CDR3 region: CASSTTAGSTDTQYF. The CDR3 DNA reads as TGTGCCAGCAGCACAACGGCGGGAAGCACAGATACGCAGTATTTT.

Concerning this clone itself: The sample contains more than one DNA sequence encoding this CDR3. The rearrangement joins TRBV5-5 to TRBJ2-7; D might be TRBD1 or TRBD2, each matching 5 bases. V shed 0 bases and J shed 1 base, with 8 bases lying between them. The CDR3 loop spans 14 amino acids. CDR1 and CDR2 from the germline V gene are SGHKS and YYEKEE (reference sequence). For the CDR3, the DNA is TGTGCCAGCAGCTTGGAATGGGGGTCCTACGAGCAGTACTTC. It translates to CASSLEWGSYEQYF.

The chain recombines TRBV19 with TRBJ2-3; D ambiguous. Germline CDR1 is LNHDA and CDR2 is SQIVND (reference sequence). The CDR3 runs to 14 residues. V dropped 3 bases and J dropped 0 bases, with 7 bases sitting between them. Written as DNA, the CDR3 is TGTGCCAGTAGTATGGGGTGGAGCACAGATACGCAGTATTTT. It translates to CASSMGWSTDTQYF.

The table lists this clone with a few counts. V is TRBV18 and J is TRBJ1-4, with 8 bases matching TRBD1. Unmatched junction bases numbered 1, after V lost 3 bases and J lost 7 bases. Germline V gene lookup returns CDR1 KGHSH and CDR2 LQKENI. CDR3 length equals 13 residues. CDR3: CASSPDRGEKLFF. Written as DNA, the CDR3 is TGTGCCAGCTCACCTGACAGGGGTGAAAAACTGTTTTTT.

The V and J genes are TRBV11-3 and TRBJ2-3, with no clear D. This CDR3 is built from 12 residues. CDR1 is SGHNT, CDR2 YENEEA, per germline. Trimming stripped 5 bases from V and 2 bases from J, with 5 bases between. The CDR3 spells CASSAYTDTQYF. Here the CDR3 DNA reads TGTGCCAGCAGCGCCTACACAGATACGCAGTATTTT. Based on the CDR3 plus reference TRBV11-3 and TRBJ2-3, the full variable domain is EAGVVQSPRYKIIEKKQPVAFWCNPISGHNTLYWYLQNLGQGPELLIRYENEEAVDDSQLPKDRFSAERLKGVDSTLKIQPAELGDSAVYLCASSAYTDTQYFGPGTRLTVL.